These 6 T cell receptor beta chains originate from one sample sequenced in a study of control samples from healthy donors and cancer patients. Clones were sequenced by immunoSEQ multiplex PCR, and TCRdb holds only the in-frame ones, with some missing. The sample carries about 120,000 clones, 88% recorded once. The sample was blood. These receptors came from a man aged 35 to 55 in good health.

CDR3: CASSFPGLDSRELFF. The CDR3 DNA reads as TGTGCCAGCAGCTTCCCCGGACTAGATAGTCGGGAGCTGTTTTTT. The J gene is TRBJ2-2, the V gene TRBV5-6, with 7 nucleotides matching TRBD2. This CDR3 region has 15 residues. Trimming at V came to 2 bases and at J to 9 bases, leaving 10 bases not matched to a gene. Germline CDR1 and CDR2: SGHDT and YYEEEE.

This clone was detected only once. The chain combines TRBV5-1 with TRBJ2-2; D gene unclear. Between the trimmed V and J ends, which lost 0 bases and 8 bases, there was a span of 5 bases. This CDR3 spans 12 amino acids. Germline V CDR1 and CDR2: SGHRS, YFSETQ. The DNA for the CDR3 is TGCGCCAGCAGCTTGGCATCTGGGGAGCTGTTTTTT. Its translation is CASSLASGELFF.

In its sample, this clone was seen once. The chain links TRBV7-9 to TRBJ1-3; D might be TRBD1 (5 bases). V lost 5 bases, J lost 4 bases, and 9 bases lay in between. This CDR3 comprises 13 residues. Germline loops: CDR1 SEHNR, CDR2 FQNEAQ (reference sequence). The CDR3 loop is CASSRSGGNTIYF. CDR3 DNA: TGTGCCAGCAGCCGTTCAGGGGGAAACACCATATATTTT.

There are a few counts of this clone. V gene TRBV5-1 combines with J gene TRBJ2-1; D is ambiguous. The CDR3 runs 13 residues. CDR1 is SGHRS, CDR2 YFSETQ, per germline. V was cut by 3 bases and J by 4 bases, with 8 bases left in between. For the CDR3, the DNA is TGCGCCAGCAGCTCCGGAGTATACAATGAGCAGTTCTTC. This sequence encodes CASSSGVYNEQFF.

The chain recombines TRBV7-2 with TRBJ2-7, with D perhaps matching TRBD2 (6 bases). The CDR3 extends over 12 amino acids. V lost 5 bases and J 4 bases, leaving 9 bases between the germline ends. Germline values: CDR1 SGHTA, CDR2 FQGNSA. CDR3: CASSRLDYEQYF. CDR3 bases: TGTGCCAGCAGCCGACTAGATTACGAGCAGTACTTC. Based on the CDR3 plus reference TRBV7-2 and TRBJ2-7, the full variable domain is GAGVSQSPSNKVTEKGKDVELRCDPISGHTALYWYRQSLGQGLEFLIYFQGNSAPDKSGLPSDRFSAERTGGSVSTLTIQRTQQEDSAVYLCASSRLDYEQYFGPGTRLTVT.

The V and J genes are TRBV7-3 and TRBJ1-1; the D is unclear. This CDR3 is built from 17 residues. From germline, CDR1 is SGHTA and CDR2 FQGTGA. The V and J ends lost 5 bases and 6 bases respectively, with 25 bases between them. The CDR3 is CASSDTNGYEGRPEAFF. CDR3 coding DNA: TGTGCCAGCAGCGACACTAACGGTTATGAGGGTCGACCTGAAGCTTTCTTT.